Listed below are T cell receptor beta chains from one sample, sequenced in a study of T cells in localized non-small cell lung cancer. Method: immunoSEQ multiplex PCR; TCRdb's copy keeps in-frame clones and lacks some. The sample includes 2,000 or so clones, around 42% of them seen just once. This specimen consisted of lung tumor tissue, obtained before any cancer treatment. The receptor set was obtained from a male donor older than 55 with stage II lung adenocarcinoma. Each CDR3 is given with its conserved first and last residue. A D gene is named only where the DNA matches it firmly. Clone size is shown for a subset of rows, as once, few, many or a class of expanded clone.

clone size	V gene	CDR3 length	D gene	J gene	CDR3 protein	CDR3 DNA
medium-sized	TRBV6-8	16	TRBD1	TRBJ1-2	CASSGHTTGQGNGYTF	TGTGCCAGCAGTGGGCATACCACGGGACAGGGGAATGGCTACACCTTC
NA	TRBV11-3	16	NA	TRBJ2-4	CASSPQAGVLGYGQYF	TGTGCCAGCAGCCCGCAGGCAGGGGTATTAGGGTATGGTCAGTACTTC
few	TRBV6-8	18	NA	TRBJ1-4	CASSDCPSLLVDNEKLFF	TGTGCCAGCAGTGACTGTCCAAGTCTCCTAGTCGACAATGAAAAACTGTTTTTT
NA	TRBV29-1	12	NA	TRBJ2-7	CSVVNQGYEQYF	TGCAGCGTTGTTAACCAGGGCTACGAGCAGTACTTC
NA	TRBV28	12	NA	TRBJ1-1	CASSLEATEAFF	TGTGCCAGCAGTTTGGAAGCCACTGAAGCTTTCTTT
large	TRBV28	14	NA	TRBJ2-7	CASSFFHTQGEQYF	TGTGCCAGCAGTTTCTTTCACACTCAGGGAGAGCAGTACTTC
medium-sized	TRBV11-3	15	NA	TRBJ1-1	CASSLTTGYDTEAFF	TGTGCCAGCAGCCTCACCACAGGGTACGACACTGAAGCTTTCTTT
NA	TRBV1	15	NA	TRBJ2-3	CASSPFSSGTDTQYF	TGCGCCAGCAGCCCCTTCAGCTCGGGCACAGATACGCAGTATTTT
NA	TRBV19	13	TRBD2	TRBJ2-3	CASSIRREGTQYF	TGTGCCAGTAGTATCAGGCGGGAGGGTACGCAGTATTTT
NA	TRBV9	14	TRBD2	TRBJ2-5	CASSVGRAGETQYF	TGTGCCAGCAGTGTCGGGAGGGCCGGTGAGACCCAGTACTTC
NA	TRBV30	12	NA	TRBJ1-1	CAWRMVDTEAFF	TGTGCCTGGAGGATGGTGGATACTGAAGCTTTCTTT
NA	TRBV4-1	15	NA	TRBJ2-7	CASSPTQGGLYEQYF	TGCGCCAGCAGCCCCACCCAAGGGGGGCTTTACGAGCAGTACTTC
NA	TRBV15	15	NA	TRBJ2-5	CATSRGFSGEETQYF	TGTGCCACCAGCAGAGGTTTCTCGGGGGAAGAGACCCAGTACTTC
NA	TRBV5-1	16	NA	TRBJ2-3	CASSQEPLGVTDTQYF	TGCGCCAGCAGCCAAGAGCCCCTAGGCGTCACAGATACGCAGTATTTT
NA	TRBV4-1	19	NA	TRBJ2-6	CASSLYEGPRKDGANVLTF	TGCGCCAGCAGCCTCTATGAGGGACCGAGAAAGGATGGGGCCAACGTCCTGACTTTC
NA	TRBV28	14	NA	TRBJ1-1	CASSFRGENTEAFF	TGTGCCAGCAGTTTTAGGGGGGAAAACACTGAAGCTTTCTTT
large	TRBV9	15	NA	TRBJ2-1	CASSPRSSRPHEQFF	TGTGCCAGCAGCCCTAGGAGCTCTAGACCCCATGAGCAGTTCTTC
few	TRBV1	17	NA	TRBJ2-2	CASSPGTSGPRTGELFF	TGCGCCAGCAGCCCGGGGACTAGCGGGCCTCGGACCGGGGAGCTGTTTTTT
NA	TRBV6-8	14	NA	TRBJ1-1	CASSRWGQNTEAFF	TGTGCCAGCAGTAGGTGGGGACAGAACACTGAAGCTTTCTTT
medium-sized	TRBV11-3	16	NA	TRBJ2-1	CASSFFGSQALNEQFF	TGTGCCAGCAGCTTCTTCGGGAGTCAGGCCTTGAATGAGCAGTTCTTC
NA	TRBV25-1	12	NA	TRBJ2-7	CASKYHGGEQYF	TGTGCCAGCAAATACCACGGGGGCGAGCAGTACTTC
few	TRBV18	13	TRBD1	TRBJ2-7	CASSSDRGREQYF	TGTGCCAGCTCATCGGACAGGGGGCGCGAGCAGTACTTC
NA	TRBV9	14	NA	TRBJ1-5	CASAINWGNQPQHF	TGTGCCAGCGCCATAAACTGGGGTAATCAGCCCCAGCATTTT
NA	TRBV29-1	12	NA	TRBJ1-1	CSVQGGNTEAFF	TGCAGCGTTCAAGGGGGGAACACTGAAGCTTTCTTT
few	TRBV11-3	16	NA	TRBJ1-1	CASSLGGGGPDTEAFF	TGTGCCAGCAGCCTAGGAGGGGGTGGACCGGACACTGAAGCTTTCTTT
NA	TRBV9	15	TRBD2	TRBJ2-1	CASSRSGSSYNEQFF	TGTGCCAGCAGCCGGAGCGGGAGCTCCTACAATGAGCAGTTCTTC
few	TRBV9	14	NA	TRBJ1-1	CASLHGRRNGEAFF	TGTGCCAGCCTACACGGGCGGCGGAATGGTGAAGCTTTCTTT
few	TRBV23-1	17	TRBD2	TRBJ2-3	CASSQGNGREKGDTQYF	TGCGCCAGCAGCCAAGGGAATGGGCGGGAGAAAGGGGATACGCAGTATTTT
NA	TRBV18	13	NA	TRBJ1-1	CASSPGGNTEAFF	TGTGCCAGCTCACCTGGGGGAAACACTGAAGCTTTCTTT
few	TRBV12-2	15	NA	TRBJ2-7	CASRLEGTNAAEQYF	TGTGCAAGTCGCTTAGAAGGGACAAACGCCGCCGAGCAGTACTTC
once	TRBV28	15	TRBD1	TRBJ2-7	CASSLSPGGHDEQYF	TGTGCCAGCAGTTTAAGCCCAGGGGGCCACGACGAGCAGTACTTC
NA	TRBV18	13	NA	TRBJ1-1	CASSPDQNTEAFF	TGTGCCAGCTCACCGGATCAGAACACTGAAGCTTTCTTT
few	TRBV1	16	NA	TRBJ2-6	CASSQDPGLGANVLTF	TGCGCCAGCAGCCAAGATCCAGGGTTAGGGGCCAACGTCCTGACTTTC
NA	TRBV28	14	NA	TRBJ2-7	CASSPRQGLYEQYF	TGTGCCAGCAGTCCGCGGCAGGGATTGTACGAGCAGTACTTC
NA	TRBV19	13	NA	TRBJ1-2	CASSMGGPYGYTF	TGTGCCAGTAGTATGGGAGGGCCTTATGGCTACACCTTC
few	TRBV19	13	NA	TRBJ2-4	CASSYSDKTIQYF	TGTGCCAGTAGCTACTCGGACAAAACCATTCAGTACTTC
few	TRBV11-3	15	TRBD1	TRBJ1-2	CASSLRTGWEYGYTF	TGTGCCAGCAGCCTTAGGACAGGGTGGGAGTATGGCTACACCTTC
NA	TRBV28	14	TRBD2	TRBJ2-7	CASSTGLAGYEQYF	TGTGCCAGCAGCACAGGACTAGCGGGCTACGAGCAGTACTTC
NA	TRBV29-1	12	NA	TRBJ1-1	CSVVGDRSEAFF	TGCAGCGTTGTAGGGGACCGCTCTGAAGCTTTCTTT
large	TRBV28	13	TRBD1	TRBJ2-7	CASRTGGRYEQYF	TGTGCCAGCAGGACAGGGGGCCGATACGAGCAGTACTTC
few	TRBV30	14	NA	TRBJ2-1	CAWQAVLSYNEQFF	TGTGCCTGGCAGGCCGTGCTATCCTACAATGAGCAGTTCTTC
NA	TRBV18	14	TRBD1	TRBJ1-1	CASSPWTGGTEAFF	TGTGCCAGCTCGCCCTGGACAGGGGGGACTGAAGCTTTCTTT
NA	TRBV5-1	16	TRBD2	TRBJ2-3	CASSLALAGAGDTQYF	TGCGCCAGCAGCTTAGCGTTAGCGGGAGCAGGAGATACGCAGTATTTT
NA	TRBV19	16	NA	TRBJ2-5	CASSRGFDGGVETQYF	TGTGCCAGTAGTAGGGGGTTCGACGGAGGAGTTGAGACCCAGTACTTC
NA	TRBV28	15	NA	TRBJ2-4	CASSLNFLAKNIQYF	TGTGCCAGCAGTTTAAACTTCTTAGCCAAAAACATTCAGTACTTC